Listed below are T cell receptor beta chains from one sample, sequenced in a study of response to subunit inactivated influenza vaccine. TCRdb called the RT-PCR reads again in MiXCR, with one record for every CDR3 protein. Of around 650,000 distinct CDR3 sequences in the sample, approximately 14% are singletons; the top ten hold 11%. The sample here was PBMCs from blood, taken 12 days after vaccination. These TCRs come from a man aged 50 to 59 who received an inactivated influenza vaccine. Each CDR3 is given with its conserved first and last residue. A D gene is named only where the DNA matches it firmly. Size values are once, few and many counts, or a class for expanded clones, and some rows have none.

j_call: TRBJ2-5
v_call: TRBV7-6
clone_size: -
d_call: -
cdr3_length: 14
cdr3_nt: TGTGCCAGCAGCTTAGGAGGACTGAGCAGGACCCAGTACTTC
cdr3_aa: CASSLGGLSRTQYF

j_call: TRBJ2-5
v_call: TRBV5-1
clone_size: -
d_call: -
cdr3_length: 14
cdr3_nt: TGCGCCAGCAGCTATCGAGGGAATGAAGAGACCCAGTACTTC
cdr3_aa: CASSYRGNEETQYF

j_call: TRBJ2-3
v_call: TRBV6-5
clone_size: -
d_call: -
cdr3_length: 13
cdr3_nt: TGTGCCAGCAGTTACCGACAGCTAGATACGCAGTATTTT
cdr3_aa: CASSYRQLDTQYF

j_call: TRBJ2-5
v_call: TRBV20-1
clone_size: -
d_call: -
cdr3_length: 13
cdr3_nt: TGCAGTGCAAAGGACCACCTGTGGGAGACCCAGTACTTC
cdr3_aa: CSAKDHLWETQYF

j_call: TRBJ1-1
v_call: TRBV9
clone_size: -
d_call: -
cdr3_length: 14
cdr3_nt: TGTGCCAGCGGGGGACGGGACATGAACACTGAAGCTTTCTTT
cdr3_aa: CASGGRDMNTEAFF

j_call: TRBJ2-7
v_call: TRBV7-2
clone_size: few
d_call: -
cdr3_length: 13
cdr3_nt: TGTGCCAGCAGCTTTTTCGCGATCAACGAGCAGTACTTC
cdr3_aa: CASSFFAINEQYF

j_call: TRBJ2-5
v_call: TRBV7-2
clone_size: few
d_call: -
cdr3_length: 13
cdr3_nt: TGTGCCAGCAGACATGGGAGCCAAGAGACCCAGTACTTC
cdr3_aa: CASRHGSQETQYF

j_call: TRBJ2-7
v_call: TRBV20-1
clone_size: few
d_call: TRBD2
cdr3_length: 16
cdr3_nt: TGCAGTGCTAGAGATTGGGGGAGCGGGGTGGGGTACGAGCAGTACTTC
cdr3_aa: CSARDWGSGVGYEQYF

j_call: TRBJ1-6
v_call: TRBV27
clone_size: few
d_call: -
cdr3_length: 18
cdr3_nt: TGTGCCAGCAGCCACGCCGGGGTTTTGGGGGCGAGCAATTCACCCCTCCACTTT
cdr3_aa: CASSHAGVLGASNSPLHF

j_call: TRBJ2-1
v_call: TRBV20-1
clone_size: -
d_call: TRBD2
cdr3_length: 15
cdr3_nt: TGCAGTGCTACGAGGACTAGCGGGGGCGTGTTGAAGCAGTTCTTC
cdr3_aa: CSATRTSGGVLKQFF

j_call: TRBJ2-1
v_call: TRBV10-3
clone_size: -
d_call: -
cdr3_length: 15
cdr3_nt: TGTGCCATCAGTGAGTCATCCGGGCTGGGCAATGAGCAGTTCTTC
cdr3_aa: CAISESSGLGNEQFF

j_call: TRBJ1-3
v_call: TRBV9
clone_size: -
d_call: -
cdr3_length: 16
cdr3_nt: TGTGCCAGCAGCGTAGGCAACCCTAAGGAAGGAAACACCATATATTTT
cdr3_aa: CASSVGNPKEGNTIYF

j_call: TRBJ2-1
v_call: TRBV4-3
clone_size: -
d_call: -
cdr3_length: 15
cdr3_nt: TGCGCCAGCAGCCAGACGGAAGGGGCCTACAATGAGCAGTTCTTC
cdr3_aa: CASSQTEGAYNEQFF

j_call: TRBJ1-1
v_call: TRBV10-3
clone_size: -
d_call: -
cdr3_length: 14
cdr3_nt: TGTGCCATCAGCGTCAGGGAGGAGAGCACTGAAGCTTTCTTT
cdr3_aa: CAISVREESTEAFF

j_call: TRBJ2-5
v_call: TRBV20-1
clone_size: -
d_call: -
cdr3_length: 12
cdr3_nt: TGCAGTGCTAGAGGGTGGGGGGAGACCCAGTACTTC
cdr3_aa: CSARGWGETQYF

j_call: TRBJ2-1
v_call: TRBV7-3
clone_size: -
d_call: -
cdr3_length: 15
cdr3_nt: TGTGCCAGCAGCCCCAAGGACGGGAACTACAATGAGCAGTTCTTC
cdr3_aa: CASSPKDGNYNEQFF

j_call: TRBJ2-1
v_call: TRBV20-1
clone_size: -
d_call: TRBD2
cdr3_length: 17
cdr3_nt: TGCAGTGCAACCGGGACTAGCGGATACAGCTCCTACAATGAGCAGTTCTTC
cdr3_aa: CSATGTSGYSSYNEQFF

j_call: TRBJ2-7
v_call: TRBV4-3
clone_size: -
d_call: -
cdr3_length: 15
cdr3_nt: TGCGCCAGCAGCCAAGATCTTGGGAGCTCCTACGAGCAGTACTTC
cdr3_aa: CASSQDLGSSYEQYF

j_call: TRBJ2-1
v_call: TRBV24-1
clone_size: few
d_call: -
cdr3_length: 15
cdr3_nt: TGTGCCACCAGTGATTTGCGGGAGCCCCACAATGAGCAGTTCTTC
cdr3_aa: CATSDLREPHNEQFF

j_call: TRBJ1-6
v_call: TRBV4-1
clone_size: -
d_call: -
cdr3_length: 17
cdr3_nt: TGCGCCAGCAGCCAAGGTTCCCCGGGGGCTGGGAATTCACCCCTCCACTTT
cdr3_aa: CASSQGSPGAGNSPLHF

j_call: TRBJ2-7
v_call: TRBV7-2
clone_size: few
d_call: -
cdr3_length: 15
cdr3_nt: TGTGCCAGCAGCTTAAATTCCGCCGGAACCTACGAGCAGTACTTC
cdr3_aa: CASSLNSAGTYEQYF

j_call: TRBJ2-7
v_call: TRBV4-2
clone_size: -
d_call: TRBD1
cdr3_length: 15
cdr3_nt: TGTGCCAGCAGCCAATCCGGGACAGGGGGAGACGAGCAGTACTTC
cdr3_aa: CASSQSGTGGDEQYF

j_call: TRBJ2-3
v_call: TRBV5-1
clone_size: -
d_call: TRBD2
cdr3_length: 16
cdr3_nt: TGCGCCAGCAGCACCTGGACTAGCGGGGGCACAGATACGCAGTATTTT
cdr3_aa: CASSTWTSGGTDTQYF

j_call: TRBJ2-2
v_call: TRBV7-6
clone_size: few
d_call: TRBD2
cdr3_length: 16
cdr3_nt: TGTGCCAGCAGTACAACTAGCGGGGGGCGAACCGGGGAGCTGTTTTTT
cdr3_aa: CASSTTSGGRTGELFF

j_call: TRBJ2-7
v_call: TRBV11-2
clone_size: -
d_call: -
cdr3_length: 14
cdr3_nt: TGTGCCAGCAGCTTAGCAAGGATTACCTACGACCAGTACTTC
cdr3_aa: CASSLARITYDQYF

j_call: TRBJ2-5
v_call: TRBV12-3/TRBV12-4
clone_size: few
d_call: -
cdr3_length: 16
cdr3_nt: TGTGCCAGCAGGGGTGGCCGGGCCCCAATAGGGGAGACCCAGTACTTC
cdr3_aa: CASRGGRAPIGETQYF

j_call: TRBJ2-1
v_call: TRBV7-9
clone_size: few
d_call: -
cdr3_length: 14
cdr3_nt: TGTGCCAGCAGCATATTGGACGGATACAATGAGCAGTTCTTC
cdr3_aa: CASSILDGYNEQFF

j_call: TRBJ2-6
v_call: TRBV20-1
clone_size: few
d_call: -
cdr3_length: 18
cdr3_nt: TGCAGTGCTAGAGATCTCAGGGTGCCCACTTCTGGGGCCAACGTCCTGACTTTC
cdr3_aa: CSARDLRVPTSGANVLTF

j_call: TRBJ1-1
v_call: TRBV3-1
clone_size: -
d_call: -
cdr3_length: 15
cdr3_nt: TGTGCCAGCAGCCGACACGACATTCAGAACACTGAAGCTTTCTTT
cdr3_aa: CASSRHDIQNTEAFF

j_call: TRBJ2-1
v_call: TRBV6-4
clone_size: few
d_call: -
cdr3_length: 13
cdr3_nt: TGTGCCAGCAGTGACTCGCGGTATGCTGAGCAGTTCTTC
cdr3_aa: CASSDSRYAEQFF

j_call: TRBJ2-7
v_call: TRBV3-1
clone_size: -
d_call: TRBD1
cdr3_length: 13
cdr3_nt: TGTGCCAGCAGCCAGGACAGGTACTACGAGCAGTACTTC
cdr3_aa: CASSQDRYYEQYF

j_call: TRBJ2-7
v_call: TRBV28
clone_size: -
d_call: TRBD1
cdr3_length: 12
cdr3_nt: TGTGCCAGCCGGACAGGCTACTACGAGCAGTACTTC
cdr3_aa: CASRTGYYEQYF

j_call: TRBJ2-5
v_call: TRBV20-1
clone_size: few
d_call: TRBD2
cdr3_length: 16
cdr3_nt: TGCAGTGCAGCCCCTCTAGAAGCGGGGGTCCAAGAGACCCAGTACTTC
cdr3_aa: CSAAPLEAGVQETQYF

j_call: TRBJ1-2
v_call: TRBV9
clone_size: -
d_call: -
cdr3_length: 12
cdr3_nt: TGTGCCAGCAGCACAGGGACAACCAGACACACCTTC
cdr3_aa: CASSTGTTRHTF

j_call: TRBJ1-2
v_call: TRBV7-2
clone_size: few
d_call: TRBD1
cdr3_length: 14
cdr3_nt: TGTGCCAGCAGCGCGTCCGGGACAGGGGTAGGCTACACCTTC
cdr3_aa: CASSASGTGVGYTF

j_call: TRBJ2-2
v_call: TRBV15
clone_size: -
d_call: TRBD2
cdr3_length: 16
cdr3_nt: TGTGCCACCAGCAGTGCCGGGACTAGCGTTACCGGGGAGCTGTTTTTT
cdr3_aa: CATSSAGTSVTGELFF

j_call: TRBJ2-2
v_call: TRBV7-7
clone_size: many
d_call: -
cdr3_length: 14
cdr3_nt: TGTGCCAGCGGAACTAGTGCGGCGGCCGGGGAGCTGTTTTTT
cdr3_aa: CASGTSAAAGELFF

j_call: TRBJ2-1
v_call: TRBV5-1
clone_size: few
d_call: -
cdr3_length: 16
cdr3_nt: TGCGCCAGCAGCTTATCAGACTACCGATCCTACAATGAGCAGTTCTTC
cdr3_aa: CASSLSDYRSYNEQFF

j_call: TRBJ1-2
v_call: TRBV27
clone_size: -
d_call: TRBD1
cdr3_length: 14
cdr3_nt: TGTGCCAGCAGTTTATCGGCAGGGGGCTATGGCTACACCTTC
cdr3_aa: CASSLSAGGYGYTF

j_call: TRBJ2-3
v_call: TRBV4-3
clone_size: few
d_call: -
cdr3_length: 13
cdr3_nt: TGCGCCAGCAGCCAAGATTTAATAGATACGCAGTATTTT
cdr3_aa: CASSQDLIDTQYF

j_call: TRBJ1-3
v_call: TRBV6-6
clone_size: many
d_call: -
cdr3_length: 13
cdr3_nt: TGTGCCAGCAGCGAGACAGCTGGAAACACCATATATTTT
cdr3_aa: CASSETAGNTIYF

j_call: TRBJ2-1
v_call: TRBV7-7
clone_size: -
d_call: TRBD2
cdr3_length: 15
cdr3_nt: TGTGCTAGCAGTCCAGGAGTACTAGCGGACAATGAGCAGTTCTTC
cdr3_aa: CASSPGVLADNEQFF

j_call: TRBJ2-2
v_call: TRBV19
clone_size: -
d_call: TRBD1
cdr3_length: 18
cdr3_nt: TGTGCCAGTAGTATAGAAGGGACAGCCGTCGCGAACACCGGGGAGCTGTTTTTT
cdr3_aa: CASSIEGTAVANTGELFF

j_call: TRBJ2-2
v_call: TRBV4-2
clone_size: -
d_call: -
cdr3_length: 17
cdr3_nt: TGTGCCAGCAGCCAAGAAGGGGGGTATGCGAACACCGGGGAGCTGTTTTTT
cdr3_aa: CASSQEGGYANTGELFF

j_call: TRBJ2-2
v_call: TRBV19
clone_size: -
d_call: -
cdr3_length: 12
cdr3_nt: TGTGCCAGTAGTAGTAAACACGGGGAGCTGTTTTTT
cdr3_aa: CASSSKHGELFF

j_call: TRBJ2-1
v_call: TRBV10-3
clone_size: -
d_call: TRBD1
cdr3_length: 13
cdr3_nt: TGTGCCACCCGACAGGGGGAATGGGATGAGCAGTTCTTC
cdr3_aa: CATRQGEWDEQFF

j_call: TRBJ2-1
v_call: TRBV7-2
clone_size: few
d_call: -
cdr3_length: 17
cdr3_nt: TGTGCCAGCAGCTTAGGGAGTGGGATTTCTGGGTACAATGAGCAGTTCTTC
cdr3_aa: CASSLGSGISGYNEQFF

j_call: TRBJ1-6
v_call: TRBV2
clone_size: -
d_call: -
cdr3_length: 12
cdr3_nt: TGTGCCAGCAGTGTCTATAATTCACCCCTCCACTTT
cdr3_aa: CASSVYNSPLHF

j_call: TRBJ2-5
v_call: TRBV11-2
clone_size: few
d_call: TRBD2
cdr3_length: 15
cdr3_nt: TGTGCCAGCAGTCTAGCGGGAGGGAGAGGGGAGACCCAGTACTTC
cdr3_aa: CASSLAGGRGETQYF

j_call: TRBJ2-3
v_call: TRBV30
clone_size: few
d_call: -
cdr3_length: 15
cdr3_nt: TGTGCCTGGAGTGTACTTACAACTAGCACAGATACGCAGTATTTT
cdr3_aa: CAWSVLTTSTDTQYF

j_call: TRBJ2-1
v_call: TRBV11-3
clone_size: few
d_call: -
cdr3_length: 17
cdr3_nt: TGTGCCAGCAGCTTAGATGGGGCCGGGGCGGGACTGAAAGAGCAGTTCTTC
cdr3_aa: CASSLDGAGAGLKEQFF

j_call: TRBJ2-7
v_call: TRBV29-1
clone_size: few
d_call: -
cdr3_length: 12
cdr3_nt: TGCAGCGTTTGGGGCGGGATGTACGAGCAGTACTTC
cdr3_aa: CSVWGGMYEQYF

j_call: TRBJ1-5
v_call: TRBV12-3/TRBV12-4
clone_size: few
d_call: -
cdr3_length: 15
cdr3_nt: TGTGCCAGCAGTTCCCAGACAGGATCGGGTCAGCCCCAGCATTTT
cdr3_aa: CASSSQTGSGQPQHF

j_call: TRBJ2-1
v_call: TRBV19
clone_size: few
d_call: TRBD2
cdr3_length: 17
cdr3_nt: TGTGCCAGTAGGAGTAGCGGGGGGGCCGGTTTGATCGATGAGCAGTTCTTC
cdr3_aa: CASRSSGGAGLIDEQFF

j_call: TRBJ2-7
v_call: TRBV10-2
clone_size: -
d_call: -
cdr3_length: 14
cdr3_nt: TGCGCCAGCAGTGAGTCGCTCAAGTCCTACGAGCAGTACTTC
cdr3_aa: CASSESLKSYEQYF